The next 16 T cell receptor beta chains were all read from a single sample in a study of blood T cell repertoires in COVID-19 (dated by TCRdb to the early 2020s). Preparation of the library involved the immunoSEQ multiplex PCR assay. TCRdb stores this immuneACCESS table with in-frame sequences only. Part of the clones is absent; in the studies checked, under half of the shortfall reflects unresolved V genes, and no reason is known for the rest. This sample comprises around 60,000 clones, about 80% of them detected only once. Of the sample, roughly a tenth is held by the ten largest clones. Sequenced material: peripheral blood. These receptors were collected from a man aged 45 to 65 with COVID-19, enrolled during active disease.

The chain recombines TRBV11-3 with TRBJ2-1; possible D gene TRBD1, 5 bases. Germline V gene data show CDR1 as SGHNT and CDR2 as YENEEA. Trimming cost V 0 bases and J 9 bases, with 9 bases left between them. The CDR3 length is 13 residues. CDR3 sequence: CASSLERGREQFF. The CDR3 nucleotides read TGTGCCAGCAGCTTAGAAAGGGGTCGTGAGCAGTTCTTC.

J is TRBJ1-1 and V is TRBV30; D is undetermined. Germline CDR1 and CDR2: GTSNPN and SVGIG (reference sequence). V lost 2 bases and J 0 bases, leaving 16 bases between the germline ends. This CDR3 contains 16 residues. The DNA for the CDR3 is TGTGCCTGGAGTCTTGGGAGGTCCTCCCTGAACACTGAAGCTTTCTTT. It encodes CAWSLGRSSLNTEAFF.

J is TRBJ1-1 and V is TRBV19, with D perhaps matching TRBD1 (5 bases). The ends were cut back, 3 bases at V and 4 bases at J, with 15 bases in the middle. CDR3 length: 15 residues. The germline V gene encodes CDR1 LNHDA and CDR2 SQIVND (reference sequence). CDR3 sequence: CASSILGREGTEAFF. CDR3 DNA sequence: TGTGCCAGTAGTATTTTGGGCAGGGAGGGCACTGAAGCTTTCTTT.

The chain carries TRBV10-3 and TRBJ2-2; D remains unclear. V was pared by 7 bases and J by 2 bases, with 17 bases between. Germline V gene lookup returns CDR1 ENHRY and CDR2 SYGVKD. This CDR3 is 16 amino acids long. This CDR3 reads CAITNPGSANTGELFF. The CDR3 DNA sequence: TGTGCCATCACCAACCCCGGTTCTGCCAACACCGGGGAGCTGTTTTTT.

The V and J genes are TRBV28 and TRBJ1-1; a possible D gene is TRBD1 (6 bases). Trimming left V 4 bases short and J 2 bases short, with 11 bases between. The germline CDR1 and CDR2 sequences are MDHEN and SYDVKM. The CDR3 covers 14 residues. CDR3: CASSSGTLNTEAFF. DNA of the CDR3: TGTGCCAGCAGTTCCGGGACACTAAACACTGAAGCTTTCTTT.

V and J are TRBV18 and TRBJ2-2; 8 positions agree with TRBD2. The CDR3 extends over 18 amino acids. Per the germline V gene, CDR1 is KGHSH and CDR2 is LQKENI. Losses at the gene ends were 4 bases for V and 6 bases for J; bases not matched to a gene: 16. The CDR3 sequence is CASSRTPLAGKEAGELFF. The DNA for the CDR3 is TGTGCCAGCTCACGAACGCCCTTAGCGGGAAAAGAGGCCGGGGAGCTGTTTTTT. Full variable domain (outside the CDR3, taken from reference TRBV18 and TRBJ2-2): NAGVMQNPRHLVRRRGQEARLRCSPMKGHSHVYWYRQLPEEGLKFMVYLQKENIIDESGMPKERFSAEFPKEGPSILRIQQVVRGDSAAYFCASSRTPLAGKEAGELFFGEGSRLTVL.

This clone was seen only once. The genes are TRBV18 and TRBJ2-3; a possible D gene is TRBD2 (6 bases). The CDR3 length is 17 residues. Germline values: CDR1 KGHSH, CDR2 LQKENI. V was shortened by 3 bases and J by 4 bases, with 20 bases between the two germline ends. The CDR3 DNA sequence: TGTGCCAGCTCACCCCCCTTATTGGGAGGAGGTTCAGATACGCAGTATTTT. As protein: CASSPPLLGGGSDTQYF.

The rearrangement joins TRBV5-1 to TRBJ2-7; D is unclear. The germline V gene has CDR1 SGHRS and CDR2 YFSETQ. There are 13 residues in the CDR3. Trimming removed 0 bases from V and 3 bases from J, with 7 bases in between. The CDR3: CASSLDSGYEQYF. CDR3 nucleotide sequence: TGCGCCAGCAGCTTGGACTCGGGCTACGAGCAGTACTTC.

The chain has TRBV15 and TRBJ1-6; the match to TRBD1 covers 7 bases. The junction had 5 bases not matched to a gene; V was cut back by 0 bases and J by 9 bases. Germline-derived CDR1 and CDR2 are LNHNV and YYDKDF (reference sequence). The CDR3 is 15 amino acids. In nucleotides, the CDR3 is TGTGCCACCAGCAGAGACCGCGGGACAGTTTCACCCCTCCACTTT. This sequence encodes CATSRDRGTVSPLHF.

This clone occurred once. The J gene is TRBJ2-5, the V gene TRBV19; D remains unclear. Germline CDR1 reads LNHDA; CDR2 reads SQIVND (reference sequence). This CDR3 region has 11 residues. V was pared by 7 bases and J by 0 bases, with 3 bases between. In nucleotides, the CDR3 is TGTGCCAGTACTGACCAAGAGACCCAGTACTTC. Translated, it gives CASTDQETQYF.

This chain connects TRBV30 to TRBJ1-5; 8 bases agree with TRBD1. Losses at the gene ends were 0 bases for V and 6 bases for J; bases not matched to a gene: 4. In germline, CDR1 is GTSNPN, CDR2 SVGIG (reference sequence). There are 14 residues in the CDR3. CDR3 in DNA: TGTGCCTGGAGTGTCAGGGGGCATAGTCAGCCCCAGCATTTT. Translating it yields CAWSVRGHSQPQHF.

This chain uses TRBV28 with TRBJ2-1; D ambiguous. CDR3 size: 14 residues. CDR1 and CDR2 from the germline V gene are MDHEN and SYDVKM. With 3 bases removed from V and 10 bases from J, the gap between germline ends came to 16 bases. CDR3 DNA: TGTGCCAGCAGTTTTGGTGGTTTAGCTCGGGAGCAGTTCTTC. It specifies CASSFGGLAREQFF.

The rearrangement joins TRBV5-4 to TRBJ1-3; D may be TRBD1 (5 bases). CDR1 is SGHNT and CDR2 is YYREEE in the germline V gene (reference sequence). Trimming removed 0 bases at V and 2 bases at J, with 15 bases between. The CDR3 runs 17 residues. The CDR3 protein is CASSLAGRGLAGNTIYF. DNA for the CDR3: TGTGCCAGCAGCTTGGCCGGGCGGGGCCTTGCTGGAAACACCATATATTTT. Drawing the rest from reference TRBV5-4 and TRBJ1-3, the complete variable domain is ETGVTQSPTHLIKTRGQQVTLRCSSQSGHNTVSWYQQALGQGPQFIFQYYREEENGRGNFPPRFSGLQFPNYSSELNVNALELDDSALYLCASSLAGRGLAGNTIYFGEGSWLTVV.

The chain recombines TRBV29-1 with TRBJ1-1; a possible D gene is TRBD1 (6 bases). CDR1 and CDR2 (germline): SQVTM, ANQGSEA. The CDR3 runs 14 residues. Trimming took off 7 bases at V and 0 bases at J, with 15 bases between the two ends. The CDR3 protein is CSAGSGGLNTEAFF. The CDR3 nucleotides read TGCAGCGCCGGTTCGGGGGGCCTGAACACTGAAGCTTTCTTT.

The chain carries TRBV27 and TRBJ2-7; a weak D match, TRBD2 (6 bases). V shed 6 bases and J shed 0 bases, with 12 bases lying between them. Germline lookup yields CDR1 MNHEY and CDR2 SMNVEV (reference sequence). CDR3 length equals 14 residues. In DNA form, the CDR3 reads TGTGCCAGCAGGGCCAGCGGGTCCTCCTACGAGCAGTACTTC. Translated: CASRASGSSYEQYF.

The chain recombines TRBV5-1 with TRBJ1-2; D remains ambiguous. V lost 0 bases and J lost 3, with 6 bases in between. This CDR3 region has 13 residues. The germline CDR1 and CDR2 sequences are SGHRS and YFSETQ. CDR3 region: CASSLDRHYGYTF. As DNA, the CDR3 is TGCGCCAGCAGCTTGGACAGACACTATGGCTACACCTTC.